This section outlines one TCR beta chain sequence together with its context. Its antigen remains unidentified. The record originates from a study of shared clonotypes between healthy human individuals. Study-wide results and caveats: Represented genetic and exposure-history diversity was restricted by having few donors.

Data came from immunoSEQ multiplex PCR; TCRdb stores just in-frame clones and leaves some out. The data hold around 720,000 clones, with approximately 73% observed a single time. Sequencing was done on a sample of memory CD4+ T cells sorted from blood. Sample subset: CD45RA-negative fraction. The TCR originated in a woman aged 30 to 39 in good health.

The CDR3 region has the DNA TGTGCCAGCAGCAAAGGTCCCGACAGGGTGAACACTGAAGCTTTCTTT. Its translation is CASSKGPDRVNTEAFF. V gene TRBV21-1 combines with J gene TRBJ1-1; TRBD1 is taken as the D call from the table, unchecked against the DNA. TRBV21-1 is an annotated pseudogene. The CDR3 contains 16 residues.